A selection of T cell receptor beta chains follows, all from one sample in a study of blood T cell repertoires in COVID-19. Sequencing was performed with immunoSEQ multiplex PCR; in TCRdb, only in-frame clones are kept and a portion is missing. The sample has over 150,000 clones, around 84% seen once. Sequenced: peripheral blood. All receptors derive from a man at least 80 years old with acute or convalescent COVID-19. Both conserved end residues are part of each CDR3. D genes are given only for firm matches. Clone size appears in some rows only: once, few, many, or a class for an expanded clone.

D	V	J	size	CDR3	DNA
TRBD1	TRBV5-1	TRBJ1-1	.	CASSIYRGNTEAFF	TGCGCCAGCAGCATATACAGGGGAAACACTGAAGCTTTCTTT
TRBD2	TRBV11-3	TRBJ2-5	.	CASRLAGVETQYF	TGTGCCAGCAGACTAGCGGGGGTAGAGACCCAGTACTTC
TRBD1	TRBV6-5	TRBJ2-5	.	CASSSRDRGTETQYF	TGTGCCAGCAGTTCCAGGGACAGGGGTACGGAGACCCAGTACTTC
.	TRBV4-2	TRBJ2-2	once	CASSQEGPDITGELFF	TGTGCCAGCAGCCAAGAGGGGCCCGACATCACCGGGGAGCTGTTTTTT
TRBD1	TRBV5-1	TRBJ2-2	.	CASSWTGANTGELFF	TGCGCCAGCAGCTGGACAGGGGCGAACACCGGGGAGCTGTTTTTT
TRBD2	TRBV7-2	TRBJ2-7	.	CASSLVTSGGAWSYEQYF	TGTGCCAGCAGCCTAGTAACTAGCGGGGGGGCGTGGTCCTACGAGCAGTACTTC
TRBD1	TRBV28	TRBJ1-1	.	CASSSPPGQLEAFF	TGTGCCAGCAGTTCTCCACCGGGACAGCTTGAAGCTTTCTTT
.	TRBV5-1	TRBJ2-3	.	CASSSTPGVGTDTQYF	TGCGCCAGCAGCTCCACTCCAGGGGTGGGAACAGATACGCAGTATTTT
.	TRBV24-1	TRBJ2-1	few	CATSDPSGLYNEQFF	TGTGCCACCAGTGATCCCAGCGGGTTATACAATGAGCAGTTCTTC
.	TRBV7-9	TRBJ2-3	.	CASSLSTGTDTQYF	TGTGCCAGCAGCTTATCGACAGGCACAGATACGCAGTATTTT
.	TRBV18	TRBJ1-2	.	CASSPPGAYGYTF	TGTGCCAGCTCACCTCCAGGGGCCTATGGCTACACCTTC
TRBD1	TRBV11-2	TRBJ1-1	.	CASSHRGTGFFPNTEAFF	TGTGCCAGCAGCCATCGAGGGACAGGGTTTTTTCCGAACACTGAAGCTTTCTTT
.	TRBV7-2	TRBJ1-5	.	CASSLGYGGDQPQHF	TGTGCCAGCAGCTTAGGTTACGGGGGTGACCAGCCCCAGCATTTT
.	TRBV30	TRBJ1-2	.	CASNQGTNYGYTF	TGTGCTTCAAACCAGGGGACAAACTATGGCTACACCTTC
.	TRBV11-1	TRBJ1-2	once	CASSRTVNYGYTF	TGTGCCAGCAGCCGAACAGTGAACTATGGCTACACCTTC
TRBD2	TRBV3-1/TRBV3-2	TRBJ2-5	.	CASSHSGGARTQYF	TGTGCCAGCAGCCATAGCGGGGGGGCGAGGACCCAGTACTTC
.	TRBV6-5	TRBJ2-1	few	CASRTGYNEQFF	TGTGCCAGCAGAACAGGCTACAATGAGCAGTTCTTC
TRBD1	TRBV10-3	TRBJ1-5	few	CAISDSPGQGNQPQHF	TGTGCCATCAGTGACTCCCCGGGACAGGGTAATCAGCCCCAGCATTTT
.	TRBV12-3/TRBV12-4	TRBJ2-5	.	CASRPTEVGTQYF	TGTGCCAGCAGACCGACAGAGGTCGGGACCCAGTACTTC
TRBD2	TRBV5-6	TRBJ2-5	.	CASSPGGTSGGQETQYF	TGTGCCAGCAGCCCCGGAGGGACTAGCGGGGGGCAAGAGACCCAGTACTTC
.	TRBV6-2/TRBV6-3	TRBJ2-2	once	CASSILTGATGELFF	TGTGCCAGCAGCATCTTGACAGGAGCTACCGGGGAGCTGTTTTTT
.	TRBV19	TRBJ1-1	.	CASSYRGGNTEAFF	TGTGCCAGTAGTTACCGAGGGGGAAACACTGAAGCTTTCTTT
TRBD1	TRBV19	TRBJ2-2	.	CASSIVQGPGTGGTGELFF	TGTGCCAGTAGTATAGTACAGGGGCCCGGGACAGGGGGCACCGGGGAGCTGTTTTTT
TRBD1	TRBV11-3	TRBJ1-2	.	CASSSSGSGQGGYGYTF	TGTGCCAGCAGCTCGAGTGGCTCGGGACAGGGGGGCTATGGCTACACCTTC
TRBD2	TRBV7-3	TRBJ2-3	.	CASSFRGGGTDTQYF	TGTGCCAGCAGCTTCCGGGGAGGGGGCACAGATACGCAGTATTTT
TRBD1	TRBV28	TRBJ1-2	.	CASTPWQGDVANYGYTF	TGTGCCAGCACTCCCTGGCAGGGGGATGTAGCTAACTATGGCTACACCTTC
TRBD1	TRBV12-3/TRBV12-4	TRBJ1-1	.	CASSRGGLTEAFF	TGTGCCAGCAGCCGAGGGGGCCTCACTGAAGCTTTCTTT
TRBD2	TRBV27	TRBJ2-1	.	CASSPYTSGGLPYNEQFF	TGTGCCAGCAGCCCATATACTAGCGGGGGGCTCCCCTACAATGAGCAGTTCTTC
TRBD1	TRBV11-3	TRBJ2-3	.	CASRPGQGQTDTQYF	TGTGCCAGCAGGCCGGGACAGGGTCAGACAGATACGCAGTATTTT
.	TRBV5-1	TRBJ1-1	few	CASSFGGANTEAFF	TGCGCCAGCAGCTTTGGAGGGGCGAACACTGAAGCTTTCTTT
TRBD1	TRBV5-1	TRBJ2-5	.	CATSPTGEETQYF	TGCGCAACCAGCCCGACAGGGGAAGAGACCCAGTACTTC
TRBD1	TRBV18	TRBJ2-7	few	CASSSMQGASEQYF	TGTGCCAGCTCCTCCATGCAGGGGGCTTCCGAGCAGTACTTC
TRBD2	TRBV18	TRBJ2-7	.	CASSPRTSGGHEQYF	TGTGCCAGCTCACCACGGACTAGCGGGGGGCACGAGCAGTACTTC
.	TRBV7-9	TRBJ2-1	once	CASSLEGGIPYNEQFF	TGTGCCAGCAGCTTAGAAGGGGGAATCCCCTACAATGAGCAGTTCTTC
TRBD2	TRBV20-1	TRBJ2-5	.	CSASTSGAQETQYF	TGCAGTGCTAGTACTAGCGGAGCACAAGAGACCCAGTACTTC
.	TRBV15	TRBJ1-6	.	CATSRVENSPLHF	TGTGCCACCAGCAGAGTTGAGAATTCACCCCTCCACTTT
.	TRBV18	TRBJ1-4	.	CASAGGGVGEKLFF	TGTGCCTCCGCCGGGGGGGGCGTAGGTGAAAAACTGTTTTTT
.	TRBV5-1	TRBJ1-1	few	CASAQGKNTEAFF	TGCGCCAGCGCACAGGGTAAAAACACTGAAGCTTTCTTT
.	TRBV12-3/TRBV12-4	TRBJ2-7	few	CASSSTTSYEQYF	TGTGCCAGCAGTTCGACTACCTCCTACGAGCAGTACTTC
.	TRBV3-1/TRBV3-2	TRBJ1-1	.	CASSQAGGKTEAFF	TGTGCCAGCAGCCAAGCGGGGGGGAAGACTGAAGCTTTCTTT
.	TRBV9	TRBJ2-7	.	CASSVGYEGEQYF	TGTGCCAGCAGCGTAGGATATGAGGGCGAGCAGTACTTC
.	TRBV7-6	TRBJ1-4	.	CASSLGGGEFEKLFF	TGTGCCAGCAGCTTAGGAGGGGGAGAATTCGAAAAACTGTTTTTT
.	TRBV11-2	TRBJ2-2	.	CASSLGSSRRGELFF	TGTGCCAGCAGCTTAGGATCCTCTAGGCGGGGGGAGCTGTTTTTT
TRBD2	TRBV3-1/TRBV3-2	TRBJ2-3	.	CASSQDWGGYTDTQYF	TGTGCCAGCAGCCAAGATTGGGGGGGATACACAGATACGCAGTATTTT
.	TRBV10-1	TRBJ1-1	.	CASSGLTGGRSSWTEAFF	TGCGCCAGCAGCGGACTGACAGGTGGTAGGTCGTCGTGGACTGAAGCTTTCTTT
TRBD1	TRBV6-5	TRBJ2-7	.	CASRFGTGGEQYF	TGTGCCAGCAGGTTTGGGACAGGGGGCGAGCAGTACTTC
TRBD1	TRBV6-5	TRBJ2-1	.	CASSLFTGDPEQFF	TGTGCCAGCAGTTTGTTTACAGGGGATCCTGAGCAGTTCTTC
TRBD1	TRBV5-1	TRBJ2-3	.	CASSATPGQGTDTQYF	TGCGCCAGCAGCGCCACACCGGGACAGGGCACAGATACGCAGTATTTT
.	TRBV7-2	TRBJ2-7	.	CASSLGGGPYEQYF	TGTGCCAGCAGCTTAGGCGGGGGCCCCTACGAGCAGTACTTC
.	TRBV30	TRBJ2-5	.	CASQTQTGETQYF	TGTGCCTCACAAACTCAGACAGGAGAGACCCAGTACTTC